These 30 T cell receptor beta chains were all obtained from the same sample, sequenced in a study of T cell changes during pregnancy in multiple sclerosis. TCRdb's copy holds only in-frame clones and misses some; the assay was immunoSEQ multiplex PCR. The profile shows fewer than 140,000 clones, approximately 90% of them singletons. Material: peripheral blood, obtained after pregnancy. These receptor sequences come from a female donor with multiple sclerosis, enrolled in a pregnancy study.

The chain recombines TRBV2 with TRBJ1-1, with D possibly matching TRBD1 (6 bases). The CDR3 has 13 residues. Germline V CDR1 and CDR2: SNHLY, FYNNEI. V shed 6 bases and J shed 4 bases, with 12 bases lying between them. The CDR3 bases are TGTGCCAGCAGAGTACAGGGTGTCACTGAAGCTTTCTTT. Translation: CASRVQGVTEAFF.

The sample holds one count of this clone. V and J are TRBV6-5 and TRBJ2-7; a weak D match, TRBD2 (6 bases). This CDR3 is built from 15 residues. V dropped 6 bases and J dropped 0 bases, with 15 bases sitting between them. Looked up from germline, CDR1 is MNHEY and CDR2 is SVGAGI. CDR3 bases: TGTGCCAGCAGCACGACTAGGATGACCTCCTACGAGCAGTACTTC. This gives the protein CASSTTRMTSYEQYF.

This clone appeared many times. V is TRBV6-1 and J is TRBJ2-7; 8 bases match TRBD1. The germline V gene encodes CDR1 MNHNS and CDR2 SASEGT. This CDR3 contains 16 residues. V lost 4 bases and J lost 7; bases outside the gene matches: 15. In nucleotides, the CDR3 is TGTGCCAGCAGTGCTCCTCCGGACAGGGAAATTTTAGAGCAGTACTTC. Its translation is CASSAPPDREILEQYF.

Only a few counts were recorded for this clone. This CDR3 is CAWTKDRNTEAFF. The CDR3 DNA follows: TGTGCCTGGACCAAGGACAGAAACACTGAAGCTTTCTTT. The J gene is TRBJ1-1, the V gene TRBV30; D possibly corresponds to TRBD1 (6 bases). V lost 4 bases to trimming and J lost 2 bases, with 11 bases between them. The CDR3 length is 13 residues. Germline CDR1 GTSNPN, CDR2 SVGIG (reference sequence).

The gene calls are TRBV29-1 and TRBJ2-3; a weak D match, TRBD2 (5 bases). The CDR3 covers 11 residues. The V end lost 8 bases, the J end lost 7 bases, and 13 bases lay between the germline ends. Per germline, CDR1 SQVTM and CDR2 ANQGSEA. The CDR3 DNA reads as TGCAGCCCTCGGACTGCCAATACGCAGTATTTT. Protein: CSPRTANTQYF.

The CDR3 DNA follows: TGTGCCAGCAGTTACACCCCGGCAGGGGGCTCTGGCTACACCTTC. This codes for CASSYTPAGGSGYTF. The chain employs TRBV6-5 and TRBJ1-2; TRBD1 agrees at 8 bases. The J segment lost 7 bases and the V segment lost 2 bases, leaving 9 bases of the junction unmatched. In germline, CDR1 is MNHEY, CDR2 SVGAGI. The CDR3 extends over 15 amino acids.

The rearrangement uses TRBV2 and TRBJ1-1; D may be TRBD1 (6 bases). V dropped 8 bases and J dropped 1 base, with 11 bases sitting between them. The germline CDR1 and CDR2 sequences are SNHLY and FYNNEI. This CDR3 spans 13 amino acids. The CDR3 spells CASGQGWNTEAFF. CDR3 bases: TGTGCCAGCGGTCAGGGGTGGAACACTGAAGCTTTCTTT.

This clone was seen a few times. DNA of the CDR3: TGTGCCAGCAGTTACGTGACGGGTGAAAAACTGTTTTTT. This codes for CASSYVTGEKLFF. The V and J genes are TRBV6-6 and TRBJ1-4; D not resolved. The CDR3 consists of 13 residues. Germline V gives CDR1 MNHNY, CDR2 SVGAGI (reference sequence). V gave up 2 bases and J gave up 7 bases, with 8 bases separating them.

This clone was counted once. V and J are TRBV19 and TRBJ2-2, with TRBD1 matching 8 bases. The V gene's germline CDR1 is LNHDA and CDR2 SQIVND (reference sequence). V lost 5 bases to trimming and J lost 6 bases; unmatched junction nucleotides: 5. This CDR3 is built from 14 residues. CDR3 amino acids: CASSRTGSAGELFF. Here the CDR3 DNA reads TGTGCCAGTAGTCGGACAGGGAGCGCCGGGGAGCTGTTTTTT. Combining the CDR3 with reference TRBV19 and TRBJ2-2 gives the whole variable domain DGGITQSPKYLFRKEGQNVTLSCEQNLNHDAMYWYRQDPGQGLRLIYYSQIVNDFQKGDIAEGYSVSREKKESFPLTVTSAQKNPTAFYLCASSRTGSAGELFFGEGSRLTVL.

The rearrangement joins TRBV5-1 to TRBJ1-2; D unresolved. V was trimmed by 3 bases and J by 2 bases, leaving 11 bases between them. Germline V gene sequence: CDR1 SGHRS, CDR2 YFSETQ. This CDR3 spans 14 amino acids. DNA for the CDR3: TGCGCCAGCAGCTCTGGAGGCGTAAACTATGGCTACACCTTC. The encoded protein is CASSSGGVNYGYTF. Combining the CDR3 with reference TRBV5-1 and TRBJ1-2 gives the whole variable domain KAGVTQTPRYLIKTRGQQVTLSCSPISGHRSVSWYQQTPGQGLQFLFEYFSETQRNKGNFPGRFSGRQFSNSRSEMNVSTLELGDSALYLCASSSGGVNYGYTFGSGTRLTVV.

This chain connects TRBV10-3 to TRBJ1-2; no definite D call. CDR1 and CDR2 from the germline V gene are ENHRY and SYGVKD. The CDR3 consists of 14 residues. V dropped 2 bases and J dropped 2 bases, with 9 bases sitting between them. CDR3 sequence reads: CAISETNNNYGYTF. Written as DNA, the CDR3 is TGTGCCATCAGTGAGACGAACAACAACTATGGCTACACCTTC.

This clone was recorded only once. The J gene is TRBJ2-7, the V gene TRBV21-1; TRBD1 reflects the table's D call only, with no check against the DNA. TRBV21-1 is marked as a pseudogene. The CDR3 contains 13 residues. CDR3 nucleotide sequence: TGTGCCAGCACCATCAGGGGGACCTACGAGCAGTACTTC. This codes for CASTIRGTYEQYF.

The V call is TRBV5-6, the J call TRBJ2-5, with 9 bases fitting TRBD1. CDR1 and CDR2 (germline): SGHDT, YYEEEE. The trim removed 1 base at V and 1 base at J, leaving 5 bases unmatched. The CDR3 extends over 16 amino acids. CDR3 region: CASSLWTGEPQETQYF. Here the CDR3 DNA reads TGTGCCAGCAGCTTGTGGACAGGGGAGCCCCAAGAGACCCAGTACTTC.

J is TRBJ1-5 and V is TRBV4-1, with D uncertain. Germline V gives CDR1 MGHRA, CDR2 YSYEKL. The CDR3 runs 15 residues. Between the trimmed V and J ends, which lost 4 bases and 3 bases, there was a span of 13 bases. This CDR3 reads CASSLVPEVNQPQHF. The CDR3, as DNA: TGCGCCAGCAGCCTCGTTCCGGAGGTCAATCAGCCCCAGCATTTT.

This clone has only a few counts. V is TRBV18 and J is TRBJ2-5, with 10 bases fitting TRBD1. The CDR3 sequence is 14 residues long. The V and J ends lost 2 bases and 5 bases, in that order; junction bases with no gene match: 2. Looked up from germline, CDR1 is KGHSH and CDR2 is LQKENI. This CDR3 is CASSPSGQGETQYF. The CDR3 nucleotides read TGTGCCAGCTCACCATCGGGACAGGGGGAGACCCAGTACTTC.

CDR3 loop: CASSHGRGRANEKLFF. CDR3 coding DNA: TGCGCCAGCAGCCACGGGAGGGGGCGAGCTAATGAAAAACTGTTTTTT. The J gene is TRBJ1-4, the V gene TRBV4-1, with 7 bases matching TRBD1. The germline CDR1 and CDR2 sequences are MGHRA and YSYEKL. With V trimmed by 3 bases and J by 3 bases, 7 bases remained unmatched. This CDR3 is 16 amino acids long.

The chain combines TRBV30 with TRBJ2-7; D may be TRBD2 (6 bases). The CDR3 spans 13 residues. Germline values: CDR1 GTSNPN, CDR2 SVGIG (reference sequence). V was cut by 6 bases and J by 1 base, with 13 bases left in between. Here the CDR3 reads CACPRRDSYEQYF. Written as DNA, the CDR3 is TGTGCCTGCCCTAGGCGGGATTCCTACGAGCAGTACTTC.

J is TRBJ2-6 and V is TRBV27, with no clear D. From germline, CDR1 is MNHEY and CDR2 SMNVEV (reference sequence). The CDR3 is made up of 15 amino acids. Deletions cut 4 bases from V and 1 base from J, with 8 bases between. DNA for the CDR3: TGTGCCAGCAGTTCCCCGTATTCTGGGGCCAACGTCCTGACTTTC. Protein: CASSSPYSGANVLTF.

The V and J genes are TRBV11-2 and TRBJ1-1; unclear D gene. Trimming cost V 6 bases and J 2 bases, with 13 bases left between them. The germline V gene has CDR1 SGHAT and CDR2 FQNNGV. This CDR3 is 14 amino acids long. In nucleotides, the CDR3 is TGTGCCAGCAGACGTCCGGGAGGAAACACTGAAGCTTTCTTT. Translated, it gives CASRRPGGNTEAFF. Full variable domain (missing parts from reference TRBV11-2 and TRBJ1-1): EAGVAQSPRYKIIEKRQSVAFWCNPISGHATLYWYQQILGQGPKLLIQFQNNGVVDDSQLPKDRFSAERLKGVDSTLKIQPAKLEDSAVYLCASRRPGGNTEAFFGQGTRLTVV.

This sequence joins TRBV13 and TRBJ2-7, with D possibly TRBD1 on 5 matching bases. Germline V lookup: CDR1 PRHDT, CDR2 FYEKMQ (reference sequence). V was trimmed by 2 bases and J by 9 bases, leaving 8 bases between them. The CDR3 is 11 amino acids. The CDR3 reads CASSLKGRQYF. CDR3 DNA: TGTGCCAGCAGCTTAAAGGGGCGGCAGTACTTC.

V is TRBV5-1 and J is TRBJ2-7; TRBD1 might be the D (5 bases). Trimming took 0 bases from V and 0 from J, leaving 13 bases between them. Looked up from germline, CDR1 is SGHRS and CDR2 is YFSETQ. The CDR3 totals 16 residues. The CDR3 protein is CASSLEGPPGSYEQYF. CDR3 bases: TGCGCCAGCAGCTTGGAGGGGCCTCCAGGCTCCTACGAGCAGTACTTC.

This CDR3 reads CASSRTAGAVTDTQYF. CDR3 in DNA: TGTGCCAGCAGTCGAACAGCGGGGGCCGTCACAGATACGCAGTATTTT. The J gene is TRBJ2-3, the V gene TRBV9; TRBD2 aligns across 8 bases. Trimming took 5 bases from V and 2 from J; bases not matched to a gene: 10. Per the germline V gene, CDR1 is SGDLS and CDR2 is YYNGEE. There are 16 residues in the CDR3.

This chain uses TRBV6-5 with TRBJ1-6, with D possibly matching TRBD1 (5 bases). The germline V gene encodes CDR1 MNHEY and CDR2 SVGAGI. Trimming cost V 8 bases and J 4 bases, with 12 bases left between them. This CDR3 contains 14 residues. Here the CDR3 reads CASSEGRYNSPLHF. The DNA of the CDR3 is TGTGCCAGCTCCGAGGGGAGGTATAATTCACCCCTCCACTTT.

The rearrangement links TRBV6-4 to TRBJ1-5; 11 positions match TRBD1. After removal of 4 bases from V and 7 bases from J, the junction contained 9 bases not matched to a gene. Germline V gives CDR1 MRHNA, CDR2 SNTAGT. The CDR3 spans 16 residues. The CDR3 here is CASSALGQGALQPQHF. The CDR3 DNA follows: TGTGCCAGCAGTGCCTTAGGACAGGGGGCTTTGCAGCCCCAGCATTTT.

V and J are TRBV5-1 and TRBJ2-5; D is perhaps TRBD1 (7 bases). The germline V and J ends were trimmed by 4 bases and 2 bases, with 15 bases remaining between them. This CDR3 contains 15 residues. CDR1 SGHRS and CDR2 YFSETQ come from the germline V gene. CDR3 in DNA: TGCGCCAGCAGCGACGGGGGACAGTTACAAGAGACCCAGTACTTC. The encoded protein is CASSDGGQLQETQYF.

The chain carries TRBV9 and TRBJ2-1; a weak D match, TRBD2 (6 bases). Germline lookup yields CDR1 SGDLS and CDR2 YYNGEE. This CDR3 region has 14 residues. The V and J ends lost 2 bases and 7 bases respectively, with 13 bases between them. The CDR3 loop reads CASSVKLAWNEQFF. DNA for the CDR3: TGTGCCAGCAGCGTCAAACTAGCCTGGAATGAGCAGTTCTTC.

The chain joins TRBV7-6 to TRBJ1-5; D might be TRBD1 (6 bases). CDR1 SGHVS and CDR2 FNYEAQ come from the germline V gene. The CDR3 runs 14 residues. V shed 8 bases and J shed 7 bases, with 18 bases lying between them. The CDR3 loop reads CASSPGGLGQPQHF. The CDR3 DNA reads TGTGCCAGCTCCCCCGGGGGGCTAGGCCAGCCCCAGCATTTT.

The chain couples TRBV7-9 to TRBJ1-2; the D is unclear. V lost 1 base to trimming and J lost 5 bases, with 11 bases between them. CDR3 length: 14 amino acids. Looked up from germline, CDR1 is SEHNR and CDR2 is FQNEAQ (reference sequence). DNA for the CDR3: TGTGCCAGCAGCTTAGAGGCCGGACTTTATGGCTACACCTTC. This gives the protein CASSLEAGLYGYTF.

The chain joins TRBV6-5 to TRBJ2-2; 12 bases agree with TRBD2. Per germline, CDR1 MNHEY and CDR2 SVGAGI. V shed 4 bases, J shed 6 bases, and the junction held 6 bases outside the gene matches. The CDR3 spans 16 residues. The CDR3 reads CASSSLTSGSPGELFF. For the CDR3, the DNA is TGTGCCAGCAGTTCTCTGACTAGCGGGAGCCCCGGGGAGCTGTTTTTT.

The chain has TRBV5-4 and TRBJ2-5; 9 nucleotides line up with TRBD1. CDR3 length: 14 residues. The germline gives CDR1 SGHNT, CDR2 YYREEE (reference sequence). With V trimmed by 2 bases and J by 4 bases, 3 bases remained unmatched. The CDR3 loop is CASSFRDRVETQYF. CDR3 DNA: TGTGCCAGCAGCTTCCGGGACAGGGTAGAGACCCAGTACTTC.